Here is one TCR beta chain with its context. Clones were sequenced by immunoSEQ multiplex PCR, and TCRdb holds only the in-frame ones, with some missing. The sample yields tens of thousands of clones, about 87% seen once. V trimming: 4 bases; J trimming: 0 bases; junction bases outside the gene matches: 6. The CDR3 totals 17 residues. Per the germline V gene, CDR1 is MDHEN and CDR2 is SYDVKM. This entry belongs to a study of PD-L1 blockade in urothelial cancer. Across the study: Bladder-origin urothelial cancer in males covered twenty-five of 29 patients. T cells numbered a median of around 140,000 in the blood samples.

The source of this sequence is a middle-aged man with urothelial cancer. The rearrangement links TRBV28 to TRBJ2-1; 10 bases are shared with TRBD2. The material sequenced was PBMCs, taken around atezolizumab (anti-PD-L1) treatment. CDR3 nucleotides: TGTGCCAGCAGTTCCCCCCTAGCGGGAGACTCCTACAATGAGCAGTTCTTC. This sequence encodes CASSSPLAGDSYNEQFF. Full variable domain (remainder filled in from reference TRBV28 and TRBJ2-1): DVKVTQSSRYLVKRTGEKVFLECVQDMDHENMFWYRQDPGLGLRLIYFSYDVKMKEKGDIPEGYSVSREKKERFSLILESASTNQTSMYLCASSSPLAGDSYNEQFFGPGTRLTVL.